This section outlines one TCR beta chain sequence together with its context. The V gene lost 1 base and the J gene lost 15 bases, with 9 bases spanning the gap. CDR1 is KGHSY, CDR2 FQNENV, per germline. The CDR3 extends over 11 amino acids. These data originate in a study of blood T cell repertoires in COVID-19. In the original workflow: Amplification with reference gene primers provided the estimates of nucleated cell counts. The table came from immunoSEQ multiplex PCR; TCRdb's copy has only in-frame clones and leaves some out. V, J and clone size are those of that table, while D and trimming were read from the DNA. The table lists approximately 51,000 clones, about nine tenths of them singletons.

The clonotype originates from a man aged 45 to 65 with active COVID-19. The specimen sequenced was peripheral blood. V and J are TRBV16 and TRBJ1-4; TRBD1 might be the D (5 bases). The CDR3: CASSQFRGVFF. The CDR3 DNA reads as TGTGCCAGCAGCCAATTCCGGGGGGTGTTTTTT.